This T cell receptor beta chain was observed in a study of technical replicates of blood from several donors. Clones were read by immunoSEQ multiplex PCR, and TCRdb kept only the in-frame ones, dropping some. The table has 84,000 or so clones, 90% to 95% seen once; the top ten hold roughly 0.25%. CDR3 size: 14 residues. Germline V CDR1 and CDR2: SGHVS, FNYEAQ. The V gene lost 5 bases and the J gene lost 7 bases, with 18 bases spanning the gap. The sequencing sample was made of T cells isolated from PBMCs. The rearrangement links TRBV7-6 to TRBJ2-7; tentatively, D is TRBD2 (6 bases). The receptor's source is a human donor in good health. Written as DNA, the CDR3 is TGTGCCAGCAGCCCCGGACGGGGGTCGGGGGAGCAGTACTTC. This gives the protein CASSPGRGSGEQYF.